The present T cell receptor (beta chain) was sequenced within a study of CD8 T cells in Susac syndrome (dated by TCRdb to between 2018 and 2021). With respect to the entire study: Whether CD8+ T cell activation and differentiation in Susac syndrome was antigen driven was tested using repertoire sequencing. CD8+ T cell repertoire clonality was compared between about a dozen healthy donors, some 14 Susac syndrome patients and 15 multiple sclerosis patients. The study at large found these results: The study acknowledged that relatively few individuals were included in the TCR sequencing and HLA analysis.

High-throughput TCR beta sequencing profiled peripheral blood CD8+ and CD4+ T cells from healthy donors, Susac syndrome patients and multiple sclerosis patients. Healthy donors were included as age- and sex-matched controls. Bulk CD8+ and CD4+ T cells were purified magnetically by negative isolation, whereas CD8+ TEMRA cells were enriched by FACS. Blood was drawn into EDTA tubes, processed within 24 hours, and PBMCs were isolated by density gradient centrifugation. PBMCs intended for TCR sequencing were frozen in liquid nitrogen and were later thawed in a 37 degrees C water bath. Purity of sorted or isolated CD4+, CD8+ and CD8+ TEMRA cells was at least 90%. RNA was extracted using the RNeasy kit, and about 0.45 to 1 ug of the RNA was reverse transcribed with random hexamers. The immunoSEQ multiplex PCR assay, covering 54 Vbeta and 13 Jbeta segments, was used to amplify TCR beta CDR3 regions. PCR amplification bias was corrected using a synthetic template baseline for primer optimization and computational correction. Per the source publication's procedure: Reads were assigned to V, D and J genes according to IMGT and analyzed in immunoSEQ Analyzer, with only productive sequences retained. Clonality was computed as one minus Shannon entropy normalized by log2 of the number of productive unique sequences. For each patient and control, public and private clones were evaluated within the 100 most prevalent clones. Clones were defined as Susac-specific if absent from the healthy and MS cohorts, from 1052 published viral clones and from other ImmuneACCESS disease sequences. TCRdb trimmed public reads at Q25 via fastp, called clones via MiXCR and kept in-frame beta chains. Entries that share a CDR3 protein sequence are merged under the most common genes and DNA. The V and J calls were not made by the authors but by TCRdb's processing. The table for this sample lists tens of thousands of distinct CDR3 sequences; approximately 94% of them were counted only once. The ten biggest clones cover about 0.25% of the sample.

As to this clonotype: This clone's antigen is unknown. One base away there is no much larger clone; base qualities are not given.

V and J are trimmed by 5 bases and 3 bases, and the gene matches miss 3 bases of the junction. From the cysteine up to the phenylalanine, the CDR3 has a length of 13 residues. Just the 39-base CDR3 DNA is kept, in frame starting at base 1. The receptor was derived from a human donor in good health. Input material: CD8+ T cells from PBMCs. The V gene is TRBV12-3 or TRBV12-4 and the J gene is TRBJ1-1; TRBD1 matches 7 bases in the middle. The CDR3 loop reads CASSPRGYTEAFF. The DNA sequence is given as TGTGCCAGCAGTCCCAGGGGGTACACTGAAGCTTTCTTT.